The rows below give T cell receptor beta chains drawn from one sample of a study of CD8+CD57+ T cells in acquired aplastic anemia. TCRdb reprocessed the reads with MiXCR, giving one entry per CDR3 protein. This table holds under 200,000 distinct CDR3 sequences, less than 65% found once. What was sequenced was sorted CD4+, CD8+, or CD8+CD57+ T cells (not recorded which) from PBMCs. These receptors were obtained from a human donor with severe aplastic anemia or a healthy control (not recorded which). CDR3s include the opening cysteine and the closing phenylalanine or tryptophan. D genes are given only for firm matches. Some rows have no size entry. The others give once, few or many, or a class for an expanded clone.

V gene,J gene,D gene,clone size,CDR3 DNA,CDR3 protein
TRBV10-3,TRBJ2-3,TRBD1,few,TGTGCCACCACCGAGGGACAGGGGAGCACAGATACGCAGTATTTT,CATTEGQGSTDTQYF
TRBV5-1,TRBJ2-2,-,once,TGCGCCAGCAGAAGAGAGGGGGAGCTGTTTTTT,CASRREGELFF
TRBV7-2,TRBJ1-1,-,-,TGTGCCAGCAGCTCCCGTAGCGGGGGGACTGAAGCTTTCTTT,CASSSRSGGTEAFF
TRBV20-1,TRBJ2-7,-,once,TGCAGTGCTAGAGATCTAGGCAGGGGGGACGAGCAGTACTTC,CSARDLGRGDEQYF
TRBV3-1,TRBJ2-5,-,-,TGTGCCAGCAGCCCTACGTACGCAGAGACCCAGTACTTC,CASSPTYAETQYF
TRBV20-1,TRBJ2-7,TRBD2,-,TGCAGTGCGCTTACTAGCGGGAGGTCCTACGAGCAGTACTTC,CSALTSGRSYEQYF
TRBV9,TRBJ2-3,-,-,TGTGCCAGCAGCGTAGTACTAGGGGATACGCAGTATTTT,CASSVVLGDTQYF
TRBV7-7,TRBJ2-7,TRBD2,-,TGTGCTAGCAGCTTAGCGGGAGGGAAGGAGCAGTACTTC,CASSLAGGKEQYF
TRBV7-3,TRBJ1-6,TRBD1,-,TGTGCCAGCAGCGTCGGGACAGGGGGGTATAATTCACCCCTCCACTTT,CASSVGTGGYNSPLHF
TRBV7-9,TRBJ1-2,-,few,TGTGCCAGCAGCGACTTAGGCTATGGCTACACCTTC,CASSDLGYGYTF
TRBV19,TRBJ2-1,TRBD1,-,TGTGCCAGTAGTAAACGTACGGGACAGGGGACCTACAATGAGCAGTTCTTC,CASSKRTGQGTYNEQFF
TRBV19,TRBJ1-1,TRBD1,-,TGTGCCAGTAGTCTCCAATACAGGGGGGAAGCTTTCTTT,CASSLQYRGEAFF
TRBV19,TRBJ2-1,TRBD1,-,TGTGCCAGTAGCGCCGGGACAGGGAACACTGAGCAGTTCTTC,CASSAGTGNTEQFF
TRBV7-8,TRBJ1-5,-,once,TGTGCCAGCAGCTTAACTACAGGGAACAATCAGCCCCAGCATTTT,CASSLTTGNNQPQHF
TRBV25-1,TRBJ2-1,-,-,TGTGCCAGCATTGGTGGCGGACTTTACAATGAGCAGTTCTTC,CASIGGGLYNEQFF
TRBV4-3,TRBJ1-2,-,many,TGCGCCAGCAGCCAAGATCGGTTTAACTATGGCTACACCTTC,CASSQDRFNYGYTF
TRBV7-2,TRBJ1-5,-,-,TGTGCCAGCAGCTTAGTCCGGGACCAGCCCCAGCATTTT,CASSLVRDQPQHF
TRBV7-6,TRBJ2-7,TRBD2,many,TGTGCCAGCAGCTTAGAAGCGGGGGTCTCCTACGAGCAGTACTTC,CASSLEAGVSYEQYF
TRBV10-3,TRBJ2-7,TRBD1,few,TGTGCCATCAGTGTCCCGGGACAGTACGAGCAGTACTTC,CAISVPGQYEQYF
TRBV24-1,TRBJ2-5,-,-,TGTGCCACATCGGGCCTTGCAGAGACCCAGTACTTC,CATSGLAETQYF
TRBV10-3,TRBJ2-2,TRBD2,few,TGTGCCGTCCGACTAGCGGGGGGGAACACCGGGGAGCTGTTTTTT,CAVRLAGGNTGELFF
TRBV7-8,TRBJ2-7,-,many,TGTGCCAGCAGCGCCGGGAGTTACGAGCAGTACTTC,CASSAGSYEQYF
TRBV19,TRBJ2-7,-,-,TGTGCCAGTAGAAACAGGGCACTCAACCACTACGAGCAGTACTTC,CASRNRALNHYEQYF
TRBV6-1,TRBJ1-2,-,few,TGTGCCAGCAGTGAAAGGCCTCCCCAGGGGTACGGCTATGGCTACACCTTC,CASSERPPQGYGYGYTF
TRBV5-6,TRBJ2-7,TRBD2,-,TGTGCCAGTAGTATAGAAGGGACTAGGGTCTCCATCTACGAGCAGTACTTC,CASSIEGTRVSIYEQYF
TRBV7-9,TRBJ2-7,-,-,TGTGCCAGCAGCTTAGGGATAGCCCCCTACGAGCAGTACTTC,CASSLGIAPYEQYF
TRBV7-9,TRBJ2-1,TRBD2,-,TGTGCCAGCAGCCTATATCAAGCGGGATTAAATGAGCAGTTCTTC,CASSLYQAGLNEQFF
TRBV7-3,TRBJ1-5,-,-,TGTGCTAAAGACACGGACAATCAGCCCCAGCATTTT,CAKDTDNQPQHF
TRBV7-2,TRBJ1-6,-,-,TGTGCCAGCAGCTTAAGGCGCAGGTTTAATTCACCCCTCCACTTT,CASSLRRRFNSPLHF
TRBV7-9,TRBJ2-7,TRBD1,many,TGTGCCAGCAGCTTATATCAGGGGGTGGCCTACGAGCAGTACTTC,CASSLYQGVAYEQYF
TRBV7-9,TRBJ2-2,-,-,TGTGCCAGCAGTCCGACAGATTGGGCTGGGGAGCTGTTTTTT,CASSPTDWAGELFF
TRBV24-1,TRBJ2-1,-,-,TGTGCCACCAGTGATTCCCCGCTTTACAATGAGCAGTTCTTC,CATSDSPLYNEQFF
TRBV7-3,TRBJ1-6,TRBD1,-,TGTGCCAGCAGCTTAGGTCAGGGGGCGGATTCACCCCTCCACTTT,CASSLGQGADSPLHF
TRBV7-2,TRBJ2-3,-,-,TGTGCCAGCAGCTTAGGATCGCATAATGAGCAGTATTTT,CASSLGSHNEQYF
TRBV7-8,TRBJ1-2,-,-,TGTGCCAGCAGCTCCGGACTAGCGGGGGGGAAGAGGGATGGCTACACCTTC,CASSSGLAGGKRDGYTF
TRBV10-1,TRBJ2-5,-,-,TGCGCCAGCAGTGAGGGAGGACCTATGCGGACCCAGTACTTC,CASSEGGPMRTQYF
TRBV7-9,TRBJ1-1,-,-,TGTGCCAGCAGCAGCCGACACGGGGTGGCGAACACTGAAGCTTTCTTT,CASSSRHGVANTEAFF
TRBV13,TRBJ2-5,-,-,TGTGCCAGCAGCTTAAAACAGCTCCAAGAGACCCAGTACTTC,CASSLKQLQETQYF
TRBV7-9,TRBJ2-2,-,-,TGTGCCAGCAGCCTTACTGACATGAACACCGGGGAGCTGTTTTTT,CASSLTDMNTGELFF
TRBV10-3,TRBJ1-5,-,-,TGTGCCATCAGTGAGTCGAGTGGAAGCGATCAGCCCCAGCATTTT,CAISESSGSDQPQHF
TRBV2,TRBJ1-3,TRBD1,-,TGTGCCAGCAGTCCCGGACAGGGGGCCGGAAACACCATATATTTT,CASSPGQGAGNTIYF
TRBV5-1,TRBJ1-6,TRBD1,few,TGCGCCAGCAGCCCAAGGACAGGGGCGGATTCACCCCTCCACTTT,CASSPRTGADSPLHF
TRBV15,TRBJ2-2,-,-,TGTGCCACCAGCAGAGGGGCGGGGGAGCTGTTTTTT,CATSRGAGELFF
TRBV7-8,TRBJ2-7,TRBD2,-,TGTGCCAGCAGCTTAGGGCTACCGGGGGGTCAAGTCTACGAGCAGTACTTC,CASSLGLPGGQVYEQYF
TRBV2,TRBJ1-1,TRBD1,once,TGTGCCAGCAGCACGACGACAGGGGGGTCTCAAGAAGCTTTCTTT,CASSTTTGGSQEAFF
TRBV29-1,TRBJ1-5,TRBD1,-,TGCAGCGAAGGGACAGTGAGCAATCAGCCCCAGCATTTT,CSEGTVSNQPQHF
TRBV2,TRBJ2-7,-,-,TGTGCCAGCAGTGTGAGGGCCCCCGAGCAGTACTTC,CASSVRAPEQYF
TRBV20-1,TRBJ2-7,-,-,TGCAGTGCGGGGGCATGGGGTAGCTCCTACGAGCAGTACTTC,CSAGAWGSSYEQYF
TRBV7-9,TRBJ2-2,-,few,TGTGCCAGCAGTTACTCGCAGGGCGGAGAGTACACCGGGGAGCTGTTTTTT,CASSYSQGGEYTGELFF
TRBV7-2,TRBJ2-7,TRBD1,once,TGTGCCAGCAGCCCTAAAGGACAGGTCTACGAGCAGTACTTC,CASSPKGQVYEQYF
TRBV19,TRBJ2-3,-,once,TGTGCCAGTAGTACCGAGGGGGTGACGCAGTATTTT,CASSTEGVTQYF
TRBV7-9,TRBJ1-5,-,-,TGTGCCAGCAGCGTAGGAGTGGGCCAGCCCCAGCATTTT,CASSVGVGQPQHF